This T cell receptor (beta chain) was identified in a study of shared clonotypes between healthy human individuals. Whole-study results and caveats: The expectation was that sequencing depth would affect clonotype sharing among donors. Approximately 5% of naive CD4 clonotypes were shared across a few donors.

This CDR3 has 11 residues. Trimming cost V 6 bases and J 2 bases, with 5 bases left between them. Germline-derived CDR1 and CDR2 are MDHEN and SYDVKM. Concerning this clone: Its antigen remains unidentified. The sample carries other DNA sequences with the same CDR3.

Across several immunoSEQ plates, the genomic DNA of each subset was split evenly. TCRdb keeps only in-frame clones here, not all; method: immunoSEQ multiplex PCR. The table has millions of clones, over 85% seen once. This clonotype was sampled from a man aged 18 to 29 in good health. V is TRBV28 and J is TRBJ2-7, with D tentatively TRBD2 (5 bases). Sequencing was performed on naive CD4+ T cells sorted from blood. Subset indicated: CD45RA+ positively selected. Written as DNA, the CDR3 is TGTGCCAGCAGCGGGACCTACGAGCAGTACTTC. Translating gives CASSGTYEQYF.